Listed here are 22 T cell receptor beta chains from one sample, sequenced in a study of shared clonotypes between healthy human individuals. Data came from immunoSEQ multiplex PCR; TCRdb stores just in-frame clones and leaves some out. This table has 2 million to 2.5 million clones, 90% to 96% appearing once. The sample consisted of naive CD4+ T cells sorted from blood. Sample subset: CD45RA+ positively selected. Receptors originate from a young man in good health.

The rearrangement joins TRBV4-2 to TRBJ2-1; no firm D call. Per germline, CDR1 LGHNA and CDR2 YNFKEQ. CDR3 length: 13 amino acids. V shed 1 base and J shed 6 bases, with 7 bases lying between them. CDR3 loop: CASSQAPGNEQFF. Written as DNA, the CDR3 is TGTGCCAGCAGCCAAGCACCTGGCAATGAGCAGTTCTTC.

CDR3 sequence (DNA): TGTGCCAGCAGCATGACTAGCGCGTCCTACGAGCAGTACTTC. Amino acid sequence: CASSMTSASYEQYF. The genes are TRBV7-9 and TRBJ2-7; the match to TRBD2 covers 8 bases. The germline gives CDR1 SEHNR, CDR2 FQNEAQ (reference sequence). The junction had 4 bases not matched to a gene; V was cut back by 5 bases and J by 1 base. The CDR3 extends over 14 amino acids. The entire variable domain, with the rest obtained from reference TRBV7-9 and TRBJ2-7, is as follows: DTGVSQNPRHKITKRGQNVTFRCDPISEHNRLYWYRQTLGQGPEFLTYFQNEAQLEKSRLLSDRFSAERPKGSFSTLEIQRTEQGDSAMYLCASSMTSASYEQYFGPGTRLTVT.

This chain joins TRBV28 and TRBJ1-2; unclear D gene. The CDR3 consists of 14 residues. V was clipped by 7 bases and J by 4 bases, with 16 bases between them. CDR1 is MDHEN, CDR2 SYDVKM, per germline. The CDR3 nucleotides read TGTGCCAGCACCTTGGGTCCGGGTCCCTATGGCTACACCTTC. Protein sequence: CASTLGPGPYGYTF.

This sequence joins TRBV28 and TRBJ1-2; possible D gene TRBD1, 6 bases. The V and J ends lost 7 bases and 6 bases respectively, with 21 bases between them. The CDR3 covers 15 residues. Germline CDR1 reads MDHEN; CDR2 reads SYDVKM. CDR3 sequence reads: CASTLSGQWPNGYTF. The CDR3 DNA sequence: TGTGCCAGCACTCTTTCCGGACAGTGGCCCAATGGCTACACCTTC.

This chain connects TRBV5-1 to TRBJ2-6, with D tentatively TRBD1 (8 bases). The CDR3 is 16 amino acids. V was clipped by 4 bases and J by 4 bases, with 15 bases between them. The germline gives CDR1 SGHRS, CDR2 YFSETQ. CDR3 nucleotide sequence: TGCGCCAGCAGCCCCGACAGGGGAGGGGGGGCCAACGTCCTGACTTTC. Its protein product is CASSPDRGGGANVLTF.

This chain joins TRBV6-5 and TRBJ2-7; the match to TRBD1 covers 7 bases. The CDR3 is 15 residues long. Trimming removed 0 bases from V and 2 bases from J; junction bases left unmatched: 4. CDR1 MNHEY and CDR2 SVGAGI come from the germline V gene. CDR3 protein: CASSYSTGNPYEQYF. The CDR3 DNA follows: TGTGCCAGCAGTTACTCGACAGGGAACCCCTACGAGCAGTACTTC.

V is TRBV7-9 and J is TRBJ1-5, with D perhaps matching TRBD1 (5 bases). This CDR3 has 15 amino acids. Germline V lookup: CDR1 SEHNR, CDR2 FQNEAQ (reference sequence). V lost 5 bases and J 7 bases, leaving 18 bases between the germline ends. The CDR3 nucleotides are TGTGCCAGCAGCCCCCGGGGAGGGGACCCCCAGCCCCAGCATTTT. Its protein product is CASSPRGGDPQPQHF.

This clone was seen once. The chain is built from TRBV30 and TRBJ2-1; D not certain. Germline V gives CDR1 GTSNPN, CDR2 SVGIG (reference sequence). V lost 2 bases, J lost 1 base, and 6 bases lay in between. The CDR3 contains 13 residues. The CDR3 DNA sequence: TGTGCCTGGAGTACGCGTTCCTACAATGAGCAGTTCTTC. Amino acid sequence: CAWSTRSYNEQFF.

This clone has more than one count but fewer than ten. V usage is TRBV4-2 and J usage is TRBJ1-3; D is perhaps TRBD1 (5 bases). CDR1 LGHNA and CDR2 YNFKEQ come from the germline V gene. The length of the CDR3 is 16 residues. Trimming took off 4 bases at V and 2 bases at J, with 15 bases between the two ends. The CDR3 DNA reads as TGTGCCAGCAGCCTGACTCCCGAGGGGACTGGAAACACCATATATTTT. Amino acid sequence: CASSLTPEGTGNTIYF.

The genes are TRBV30 and TRBJ1-1; 9 bases map to TRBD1. J was trimmed by 7 bases and V by 2 bases; bases with no gene match: 5. Per the germline V gene, CDR1 is GTSNPN and CDR2 is SVGIG (reference sequence). CDR3 length: 13 amino acids. The CDR3 is CAWSKTGQGEAFF. In nucleotides, the CDR3 is TGTGCCTGGAGTAAGACGGGACAGGGTGAAGCTTTCTTT.

CDR3 amino acids: CASSLVGTSGSIDTQYF. CDR3 DNA sequence: TGTGCCAGCAGCTTAGTAGGGACTAGCGGGAGTATAGATACGCAGTATTTT. The chain is built from TRBV7-2 and TRBJ2-3; the match to TRBD2 covers 14 bases. The CDR3 spans 17 residues. Per germline, CDR1 SGHTA and CDR2 FQGNSA. V lost 1 base and J lost 5; bases outside the gene matches: 5.

V and J are TRBV7-9 and TRBJ2-7; TRBD2 agrees at 8 bases. J lost 3 bases, V lost 3 bases, and 7 bases had no gene match. The CDR3 is 15 amino acids. CDR1 and CDR2 (germline): SEHNR, FQNEAQ (reference sequence). This chain's CDR3 is CASSFWTSQNYEQYF. The CDR3, as DNA: TGTGCCAGCAGCTTCTGGACTAGCCAGAACTACGAGCAGTACTTC.

CDR3 protein: CASSPDRANYGYTF. In nucleotides, the CDR3 is TGTGCCAGCAGCCCGGACAGGGCTAACTATGGCTACACCTTC. The chain employs TRBV11-2 and TRBJ1-2, with 8 bases lining up with TRBD1. Germline loops: CDR1 SGHAT, CDR2 FQNNGV. The CDR3 runs 14 residues. J lost 0 bases, V lost 5 bases, and 2 bases had no gene match.

Points on this clone: Other DNA sequences in the same sample also yield this CDR3. The chain has TRBV4-1 and TRBJ2-3; unclear D gene. Between the trimmed V and J ends, which lost 0 bases and 2 bases, there was a span of 6 bases. The CDR3 covers 14 residues. Germline-derived CDR1 and CDR2 are MGHRA and YSYEKL. The CDR3 protein is CASSQDPATDTQYF. The CDR3 coding sequence is TGCGCCAGCAGCCAAGATCCGGCCACAGATACGCAGTATTTT.

The genes are TRBV9 and TRBJ2-7, with D tentatively TRBD1 (5 bases). V was pared by 0 bases and J by 0 bases, with 10 bases between. CDR3 size: 15 residues. Germline V gives CDR1 SGDLS, CDR2 YYNGEE. CDR3 sequence (DNA): TGTGCCAGCAGCGTAGAATCAGGGTACTCCTACGAGCAGTACTTC. It specifies CASSVESGYSYEQYF.

V and J are TRBV29-1 and TRBJ2-3; TRBD1 is a possible D gene (5 bases). CDR1 is SQVTM and CDR2 is ANQGSEA in the germline V gene. The CDR3 spans 11 residues. Trimming pared 7 bases from V and 2 bases from J, leaving 7 bases between. The CDR3 DNA reads as TGCAGCGCCAGGGTCACAGATACGCAGTATTTT. Its protein is CSARVTDTQYF.

The rearrangement uses TRBV5-1 and TRBJ2-2; no reliable D call. Germline lookup yields CDR1 SGHRS and CDR2 YFSETQ. Between the trimmed V and J ends, which lost 4 bases and 5 bases, there was a span of 6 bases. This CDR3 comprises 12 residues. The CDR3 loop is CASSRVTGELFF. DNA for the CDR3: TGCGCCAGCAGCCGAGTGACCGGGGAGCTGTTTTTT.

The chain employs TRBV7-9 and TRBJ1-1, with no clear D. The germline gives CDR1 SEHNR, CDR2 FQNEAQ (reference sequence). V lost 3 bases to trimming and J lost 1 base, with 12 bases between them. The CDR3 runs to 15 residues. The CDR3, as DNA: TGTGCCAGCAGCTTCGGACCTTCCCGGAACACTGAAGCTTTCTTT. Amino acids: CASSFGPSRNTEAFF. The complete variable domain, with remaining parts taken from reference TRBV7-9 and TRBJ1-1, reads DTGVSQNPRHKITKRGQNVTFRCDPISEHNRLYWYRQTLGQGPEFLTYFQNEAQLEKSRLLSDRFSAERPKGSFSTLEIQRTEQGDSAMYLCASSFGPSRNTEAFFGQGTRLTVV.

The V gene is TRBV6-5, the J gene TRBJ1-4; possible D gene TRBD1, 5 bases. The CDR3 is 13 residues long. Germline V gives CDR1 MNHEY, CDR2 SVGAGI. Trimming took 3 bases from V and 10 from J, leaving 12 bases between them. This CDR3 is CASSYVQGAKLFF. As DNA, the CDR3 is TGTGCCAGCAGTTATGTGCAGGGAGCAAAACTGTTTTTT.

The chain links TRBV6-1 to TRBJ2-5; 12 bases map to TRBD2. Germline V CDR1 and CDR2: MNHNS, SASEGT. Trimming cost V 6 bases and J 7 bases; bases outside gene matches: 9. The CDR3 is made up of 15 amino acids. This CDR3 reads CASSGLAGSVRTQYF. Here the CDR3 DNA reads TGTGCCAGCAGCGGACTAGCGGGGTCTGTGAGGACCCAGTACTTC.

The genes are TRBV27 and TRBJ2-3; 12 bases fit TRBD2. J gave up 9 bases and V 4 bases, and 8 bases lay outside the gene matches. CDR1 is MNHEY and CDR2 is SMNVEV in the germline V gene (reference sequence). The CDR3 length is 15 residues. CDR3 loop: CASSSPSGGAGTQYF. The CDR3, as DNA: TGTGCCAGCAGTTCGCCTAGCGGGGGGGCGGGGACGCAGTATTTT.

This chain links TRBV2 with TRBJ1-4; TRBD1 might be the D (5 bases). The CDR3 totals 14 residues. CDR1 and CDR2 (germline): SNHLY, FYNNEI. Trimming removed 6 bases from V and 7 bases from J, with 15 bases in between. The CDR3, as DNA: TGTGCCAGCAGGGCAGGGTCAGTCAGTGAAAAACTGTTTTTT. Translated: CASRAGSVSEKLFF.